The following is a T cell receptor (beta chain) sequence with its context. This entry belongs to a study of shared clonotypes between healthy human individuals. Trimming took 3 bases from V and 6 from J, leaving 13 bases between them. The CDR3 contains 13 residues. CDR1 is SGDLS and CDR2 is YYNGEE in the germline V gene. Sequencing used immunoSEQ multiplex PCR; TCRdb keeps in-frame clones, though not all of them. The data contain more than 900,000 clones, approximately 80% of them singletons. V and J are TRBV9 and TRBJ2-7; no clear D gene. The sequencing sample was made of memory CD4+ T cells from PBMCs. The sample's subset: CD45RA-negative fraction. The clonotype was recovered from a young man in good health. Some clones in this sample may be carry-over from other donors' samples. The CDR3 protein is CASSGPQSVEQYF. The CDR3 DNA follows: TGTGCCAGCAGCGGACCACAGAGCGTCGAGCAGTACTTC.